This T cell receptor (beta chain) was found in a study of cytomegalovirus exposure and HLA in healthy donors. Per the germline V gene, CDR1 is SGHNT and CDR2 is YYREEE (reference sequence). V lost 4 bases, J lost 4 bases, and 17 bases lay in between. The CDR3 covers 16 residues. The PCR employed 60 Vbeta primers together with 13 Jbeta primers. The method was immunoSEQ multiplex PCR; TCRdb's version includes in-frame clones alone and lacks a portion of them. Across approximately 120,000 clones, the top ten clones capture roughly 1% of the sample. A note on this clone: Its antigen is not identified.

Study findings and constraints: As a later analysis revealed, most CMV-associated TCR beta chains appeared HLA-restricted.

The chain recombines TRBV5-4 with TRBJ2-2; possible D gene TRBD1, 5 bases. The receptor was isolated from a man aged 18 to 29 in good health and CMV-seronegative. The specimen sequenced was PBMCs. The CDR3 loop reads CASSIDGSRVTGELFF. CDR3 sequence (DNA): TGTGCCAGCAGCATCGATGGTAGCAGGGTCACCGGGGAGCTGTTTTTT.